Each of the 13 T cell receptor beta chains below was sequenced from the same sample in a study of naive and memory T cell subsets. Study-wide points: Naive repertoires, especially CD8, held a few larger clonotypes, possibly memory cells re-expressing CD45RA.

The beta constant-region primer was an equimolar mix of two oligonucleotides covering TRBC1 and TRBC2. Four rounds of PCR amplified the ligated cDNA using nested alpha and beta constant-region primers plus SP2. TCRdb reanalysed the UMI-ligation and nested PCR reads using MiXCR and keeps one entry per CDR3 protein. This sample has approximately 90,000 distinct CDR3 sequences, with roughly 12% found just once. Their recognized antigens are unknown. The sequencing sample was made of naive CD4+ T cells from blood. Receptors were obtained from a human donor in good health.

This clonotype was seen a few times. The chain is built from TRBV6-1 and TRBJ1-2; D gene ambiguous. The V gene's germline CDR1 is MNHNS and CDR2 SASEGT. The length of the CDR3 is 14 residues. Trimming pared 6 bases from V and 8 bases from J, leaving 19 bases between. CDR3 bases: TGTGCCAGCAGCCCGGACGGAGTTCCCCTCGGCTACACCTTC. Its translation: CASSPDGVPLGYTF.

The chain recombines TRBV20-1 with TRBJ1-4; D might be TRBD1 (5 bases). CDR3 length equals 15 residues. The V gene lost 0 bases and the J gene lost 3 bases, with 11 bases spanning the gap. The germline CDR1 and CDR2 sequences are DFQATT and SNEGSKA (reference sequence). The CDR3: CSARDFQGANEKLFF. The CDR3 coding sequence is TGCAGTGCTAGAGATTTTCAAGGGGCTAATGAAAAACTGTTTTTT.

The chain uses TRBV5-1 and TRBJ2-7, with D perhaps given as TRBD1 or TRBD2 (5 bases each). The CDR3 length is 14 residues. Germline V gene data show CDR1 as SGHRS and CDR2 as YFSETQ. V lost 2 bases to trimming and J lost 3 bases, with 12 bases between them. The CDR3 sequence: CASSLGDGVYEQYF. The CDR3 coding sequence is TGCGCCAGCAGCTTAGGGGACGGAGTCTACGAGCAGTACTTC.

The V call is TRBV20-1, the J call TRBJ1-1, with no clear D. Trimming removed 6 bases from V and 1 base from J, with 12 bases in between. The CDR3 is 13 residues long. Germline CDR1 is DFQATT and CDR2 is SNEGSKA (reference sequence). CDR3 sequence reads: CSAPEGRNTEAFF. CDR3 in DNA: TGCAGTGCCCCTGAAGGGAGGAACACTGAAGCTTTCTTT.

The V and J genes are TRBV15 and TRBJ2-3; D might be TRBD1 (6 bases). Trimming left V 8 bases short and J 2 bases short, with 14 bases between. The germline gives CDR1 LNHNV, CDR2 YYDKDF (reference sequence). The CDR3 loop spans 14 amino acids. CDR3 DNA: TGTGCCACCGCTCCGGGACAATTCACAGATACGCAGTATTTT. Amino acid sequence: CATAPGQFTDTQYF.

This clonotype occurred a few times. The chain's CDR3 is CASSADKVAFF. CDR3 DNA sequence: TGTGCCAGCAGCGCAGACAAAGTGGCTTTCTTT. This sequence joins TRBV7-9 and TRBJ1-1; no definite D call. V was cut by 5 bases and J by 11 bases, with 12 bases left in between. This CDR3 is built from 11 residues. Germline loops: CDR1 SEHNR, CDR2 FQNEAQ (reference sequence).

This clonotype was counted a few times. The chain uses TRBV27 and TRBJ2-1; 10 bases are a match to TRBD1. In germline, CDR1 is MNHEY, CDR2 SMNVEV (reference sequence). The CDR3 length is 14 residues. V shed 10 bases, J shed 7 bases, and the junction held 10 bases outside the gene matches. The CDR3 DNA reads TGTGCCACCCAAGTTTGGGGACAGGGGAATGAGCAGTTCTTC. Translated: CATQVWGQGNEQFF.

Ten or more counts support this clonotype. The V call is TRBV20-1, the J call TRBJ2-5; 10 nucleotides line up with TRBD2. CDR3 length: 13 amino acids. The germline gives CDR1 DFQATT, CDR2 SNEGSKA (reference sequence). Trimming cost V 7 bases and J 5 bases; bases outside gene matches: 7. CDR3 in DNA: TGCAGTGGGGAAGCGGGAGGGCTCGAGACCCAGTACTTC. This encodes CSGEAGGLETQYF.

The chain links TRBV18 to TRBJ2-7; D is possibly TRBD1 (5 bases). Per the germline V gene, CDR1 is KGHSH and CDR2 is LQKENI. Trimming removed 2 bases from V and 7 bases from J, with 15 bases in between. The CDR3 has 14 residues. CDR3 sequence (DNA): TGTGCCAGCTCACCAGAGACAGTGTTGGGGGAGCAGTACTTC. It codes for CASSPETVLGEQYF. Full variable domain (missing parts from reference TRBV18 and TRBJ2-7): NAGVMQNPRHLVRRRGQEARLRCSPMKGHSHVYWYRQLPEEGLKFMVYLQKENIIDESGMPKERFSAEFPKEGPSILRIQQVVRGDSAAYFCASSPETVLGEQYFGPGTRLTVT.

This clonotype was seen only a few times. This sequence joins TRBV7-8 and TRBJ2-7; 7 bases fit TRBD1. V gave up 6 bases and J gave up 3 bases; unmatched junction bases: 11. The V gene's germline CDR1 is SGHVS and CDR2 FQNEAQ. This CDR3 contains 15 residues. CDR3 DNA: TGTGCCAGCAGTTATGACAGGGCCCAAGACTACGAGCAGTACTTC. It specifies CASSYDRAQDYEQYF.

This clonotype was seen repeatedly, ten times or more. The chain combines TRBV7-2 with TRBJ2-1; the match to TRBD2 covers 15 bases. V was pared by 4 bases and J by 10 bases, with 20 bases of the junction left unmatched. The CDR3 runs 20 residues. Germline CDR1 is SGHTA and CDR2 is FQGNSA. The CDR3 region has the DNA TGTGCCAGCAGCTATGTCTCCGGGACTAGCGGGGGGAGCGACTCGGTAGAGCAGTTCTTC. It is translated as CASSYVSGTSGGSDSVEQFF.

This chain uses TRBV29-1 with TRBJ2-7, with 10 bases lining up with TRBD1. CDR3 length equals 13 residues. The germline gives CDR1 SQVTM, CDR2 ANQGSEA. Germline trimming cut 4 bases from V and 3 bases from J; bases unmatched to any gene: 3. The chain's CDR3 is CSVGTGGNYEQYF. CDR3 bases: TGCAGCGTTGGGACAGGGGGGAACTACGAGCAGTACTTC.

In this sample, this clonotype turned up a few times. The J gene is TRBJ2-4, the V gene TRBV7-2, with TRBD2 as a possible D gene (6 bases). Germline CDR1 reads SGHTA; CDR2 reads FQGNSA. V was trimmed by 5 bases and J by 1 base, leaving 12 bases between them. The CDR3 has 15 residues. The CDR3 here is CASSPRGTAKNIQYF. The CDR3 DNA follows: TGTGCCAGCAGCCCACGGGGGACGGCCAAAAACATTCAGTACTTC.